This T cell receptor (beta chain) was recorded in a study of blood T cell repertoires in COVID-19. Study in general: Spain, Italy and the United States supplied samples that represented acute and convalescent COVID-19.

V trimming: 6 bases; J trimming: 4 bases; junction bases outside the gene matches: 9. Per germline, CDR1 LNHDA and CDR2 SQIVND (reference sequence). The CDR3 totals 16 residues. Per the authors' pipeline: Cell counts per sample came from amplifying reference gene primers. The assay was immunoSEQ multiplex PCR, and TCRdb's table has in-frame clones only and misses some. That table furnishes V, J and clone size, whereas the DNA furnished D and trimming. Among 350,000 to 500,000 clones listed, nearly 90% were seen once. In assigning cohorts, the study relied on participant-reported clinical history. This rearrangement joins TRBV19 to TRBJ1-1; 12 bases line up with TRBD1. This receptor was taken from a woman aged 18-29 years who had been exposed to COVID-19. Material for sequencing was PBMCs or T cells enriched from blood (not recorded which). CDR3 bases: TGTGCCAGTAGGGGGACAGGGGGCGCGGTGGGCACTGAAGCTTTCTTT. Translation: CASRGTGGAVGTEAFF.